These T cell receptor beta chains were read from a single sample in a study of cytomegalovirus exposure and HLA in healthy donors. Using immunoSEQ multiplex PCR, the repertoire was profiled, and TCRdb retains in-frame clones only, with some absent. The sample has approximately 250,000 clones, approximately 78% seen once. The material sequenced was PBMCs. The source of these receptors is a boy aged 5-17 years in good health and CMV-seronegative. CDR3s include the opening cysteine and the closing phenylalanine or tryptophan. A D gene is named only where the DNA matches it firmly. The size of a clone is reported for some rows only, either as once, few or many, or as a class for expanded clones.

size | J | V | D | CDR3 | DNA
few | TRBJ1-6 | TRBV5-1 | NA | CASSLELTGGSPLHF | TGCGCCAGCAGCTTGGAATTAACAGGCGGTTCACCCCTCCACTTT
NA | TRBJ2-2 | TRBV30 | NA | CAWSVRVRAVNTGELFF | TGTGCCTGGAGTGTTAGGGTCAGGGCGGTGAACACCGGGGAGCTGTTTTTT
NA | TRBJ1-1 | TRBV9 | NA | CASSPRGYSTEAFF | TGCGCCAGCAGCCCTCGGGGGTACAGCACTGAAGCTTTCTTT
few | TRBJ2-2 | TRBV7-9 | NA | CASSLVRGATGELFF | TGTGCCAGCAGCTTAGTCCGGGGTGCAACCGGGGAGCTGTTTTTT
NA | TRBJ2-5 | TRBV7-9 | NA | CSSSPLSAGQETQYF | TGTTCCAGCAGCCCCTTGAGTGCGGGTCAAGAGACCCAGTACTTC
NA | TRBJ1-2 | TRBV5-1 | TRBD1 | CASSSLTGGDYGYTF | TGCGCCAGCAGCTCCTTGACAGGGGGCGACTATGGCTACACCTTC
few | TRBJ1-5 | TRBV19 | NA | CASSMGALQPQHF | TGTGCCAGTAGTATGGGGGCTCTACAGCCCCAGCATTTT
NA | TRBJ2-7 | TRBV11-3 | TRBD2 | CASSIGLAGTYEQYF | TGTGCCAGCAGTATTGGGCTAGCGGGGACTTACGAGCAGTACTTC
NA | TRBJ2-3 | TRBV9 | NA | CASSVGGRGTDTQYF | TGTGCCAGCAGCGTAGGAGGCCGGGGCACAGATACGCAGTATTTT
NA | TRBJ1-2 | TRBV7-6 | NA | CASSLLGRGTGGYTF | TGTGCCAGCAGCTTATTAGGCAGGGGCACGGGTGGCTACACCTTC
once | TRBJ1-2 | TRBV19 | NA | CASSIGEGYGYTF | TGTGCCAGTAGTATAGGGGAGGGGTATGGCTACACCTTC
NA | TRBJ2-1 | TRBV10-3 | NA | CAISESTQGLYNEQFF | TGTGCCATCAGTGAGTCGACCCAGGGCCTCTACAATGAGCAGTTCTTC
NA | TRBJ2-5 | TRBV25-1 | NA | CASSSPGGETQYF | TGTGCCAGCAGTAGTCCAGGGGGGGAGACCCAGTACTTC
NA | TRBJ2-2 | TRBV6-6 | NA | CAIPVQGGTGELFF | TGTGCCATCCCGGTCCAGGGAGGCACCGGGGAGCTGTTTTTT
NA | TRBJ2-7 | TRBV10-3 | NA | CSIRMGLSYEQYF | TGTTCCATCAGAATGGGACTCTCCTACGAGCAGTACTTC
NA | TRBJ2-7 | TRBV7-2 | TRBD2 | CASSFTSGRAGWGYEQYF | TGTGCCAGCAGCTTCACTAGCGGGAGGGCCGGTTGGGGGTACGAGCAGTACTTC
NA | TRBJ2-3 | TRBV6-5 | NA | CASSEHPTKDTQYF | TGTGCCAGCAGTGAACACCCGACTAAAGATACGCAGTATTTT
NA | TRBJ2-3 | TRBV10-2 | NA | CASREIGISSTDTQYF | TGCGCCAGTAGAGAAATCGGGATCTCTAGCACAGATACGCAGTATTTT
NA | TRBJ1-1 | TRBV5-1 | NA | CASSSPSGQQEAFF | TGCGCCAGCAGCTCACCCTCAGGTCAACAAGAAGCTTTCTTT
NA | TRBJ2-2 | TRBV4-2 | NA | CASSLSRLAPGELFF | TGTGCCAGCAGCCTCTCGCGGCTAGCTCCCGGGGAGCTGTTTTTT
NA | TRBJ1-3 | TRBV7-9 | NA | CASSFASLNTIYF | TGTGCCAGCAGCTTTGCGTCCCTTAACACCATATATTTT
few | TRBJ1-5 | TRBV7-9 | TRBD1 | CASSQTGGSNQPQHF | TGTGCCAGCAGCCAGACAGGGGGGAGCAATCAGCCCCAGCATTTT
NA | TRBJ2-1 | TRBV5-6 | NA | CATQTDISNEQFF | TGTGCCACGCAAACGGACATATCCAATGAGCAGTTCTTC
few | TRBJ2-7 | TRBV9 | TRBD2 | CASSVRASGIEQYF | TGTGCCAGCAGCGTAAGGGCTAGCGGGATCGAGCAGTACTTC
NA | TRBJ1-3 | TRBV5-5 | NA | CASSLARTSGNTIYF | TGTGCCAGCAGCTTGGCCAGAACCTCTGGAAACACCATATATTTT
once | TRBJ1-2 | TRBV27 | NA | CASSKWGRGGDGYTF | TGTGCCAGCAGTAAATGGGGCAGGGGAGGGGATGGCTACACCTTC
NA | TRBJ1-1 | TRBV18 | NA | CASSPGDTQNTEAFF | TGTGCCAGCTCACCAGGGGACACGCAGAACACTGAAGCTTTCTTT
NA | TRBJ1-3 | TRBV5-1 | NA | CASSSQGISGNTIYF | TGCGCCAGCAGCTCCCAGGGCATCTCTGGAAACACCATATATTTT
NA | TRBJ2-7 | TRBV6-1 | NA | CASSEGRVVEQYF | TGTGCCAGCAGTGAAGGCAGGGTTGTCGAGCAGTACTTC
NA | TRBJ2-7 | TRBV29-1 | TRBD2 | CSATSGTGYEQYF | TGCAGCGCGACTAGCGGGACCGGCTACGAGCAGTACTTC
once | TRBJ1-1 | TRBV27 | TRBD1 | CASSWRTGNTEAFF | TGTGCCAGCAGTTGGAGGACAGGTAACACTGAAGCTTTCTTT
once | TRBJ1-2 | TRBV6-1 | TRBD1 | CASSDRGHGGYTF | TGTGCCAGCAGCGACAGGGGCCACGGGGGCTACACCTTC
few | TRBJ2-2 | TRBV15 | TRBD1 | CATSSPEAGTANTGEPFF | TGTGCCACCAGCAGCCCAGAGGCCGGGACAGCGAACACCGGGGAGCCGTTTTTT
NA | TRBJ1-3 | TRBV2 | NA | CASGRSSTRKSGNTIYF | TGTGCCAGCGGTAGGAGTTCGACCAGAAAATCTGGAAACACCATATATTTT
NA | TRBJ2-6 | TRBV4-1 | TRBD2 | CASSWEGSGANVLTF | TGCGCCAGCAGCTGGGAGGGCTCTGGGGCCAACGTCCTGACTTTC
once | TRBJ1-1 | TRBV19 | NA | CASKVRGEAFF | TGTGCCAGTAAAGTAAGAGGTGAAGCTTTCTTT
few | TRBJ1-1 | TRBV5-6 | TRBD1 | CASTLIGQVNTEAFF | TGTGCCAGCACCTTGATTGGACAGGTGAACACTGAAGCTTTCTTT
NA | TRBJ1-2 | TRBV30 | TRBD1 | CAWSIQAGGYGYTF | TGTGCCTGGAGTATCCAGGCAGGGGGCTATGGCTACACCTTC
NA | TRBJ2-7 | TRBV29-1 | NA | CSVGPGNEQYF | TGCAGCGTTGGCCCCGGGAACGAGCAGTACTTC
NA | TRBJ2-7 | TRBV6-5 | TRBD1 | CASSRTKTQGGQYF | TGTGCCAGCAGCCGGACCAAAACACAGGGGGGCCAGTACTTC
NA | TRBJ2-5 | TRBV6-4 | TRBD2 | CASSELAGGQETQYF | TGTGCCAGCAGTGAACTAGCGGGGGGGCAAGAGACCCAGTACTTC
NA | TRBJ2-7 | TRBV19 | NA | CASSIPGPPYEQYF | TGTGCCAGTAGTATCCCAGGGCCCCCCTACGAGCAGTACTTC
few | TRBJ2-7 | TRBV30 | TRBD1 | CACLTGPYEQYF | TGTGCCTGTTTGACAGGGCCCTACGAGCAGTACTTC
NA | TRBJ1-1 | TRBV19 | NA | CASSIYTVMNTEAFF | TGTGCCAGTAGTATCTATACAGTAATGAACACTGAAGCTTTCTTT
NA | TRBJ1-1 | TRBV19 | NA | CASSLGDTEAFF | TGTGCCAGTAGCTTAGGGGACACTGAAGCTTTCTTT
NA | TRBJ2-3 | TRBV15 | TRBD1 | CATSRRRDRRTDTQYF | TGTGCCACCAGCAGACGCCGGGACAGGAGAACAGATACGCAGTATTTT
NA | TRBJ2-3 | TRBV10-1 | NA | CASSLRGADTQYF | TGCGCCAGCAGTCTCCGAGGAGCAGATACGCAGTATTTT
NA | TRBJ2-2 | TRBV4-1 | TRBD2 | CASSQDNVLAGGELFF | TGCGCCAGCAGCCAAGATAATGTACTAGCGGGAGGGGAGCTGTTTTTT
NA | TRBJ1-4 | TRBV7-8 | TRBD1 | CASTRTGDYEKLFF | TGTGCCAGCACCAGGACAGGGGATTATGAAAAACTGTTTTTT
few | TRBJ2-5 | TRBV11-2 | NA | CASSLVVRSGEETQYF | TGTGCCAGCAGCTTAGTCGTCCGGTCAGGTGAAGAGACCCAGTACTTC
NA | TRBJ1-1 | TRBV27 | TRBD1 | CASKPGTGLNTEAFF | TGTGCCAGCAAACCCGGGACAGGGCTGAACACTGAAGCTTTCTTT
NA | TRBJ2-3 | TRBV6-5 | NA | CASSRGSADTQYF | TGTGCCAGCAGTAGAGGGTCAGCAGATACGCAGTATTTT